The TCR beta chain under discussion was sequenced for a study of post-analysis software for immune sequencing data. Study-wide results and limits: Four to six TRBV segments appeared more often in patients than in controls, and TRBV5-6, TRBV5-1 and TRBV20-1 were among these. Multiple sclerosis patients had significantly lower normalized Chao1 diversity than controls.

Researchers reported that TCR beta cDNA libraries carried unique molecular identifiers. With roughly 1 to 11 million T cells as the source, a few hundred thousand cDNA molecules resulted. Via MiXCR, TCRdb re-called the PCR reads, giving one row per CDR3 protein. The sample contains around 440,000 distinct CDR3 sequences, roughly 45% of which appear only once. Trimming at V came to 4 bases and at J to 8 bases, leaving 0 bases not matched to a gene. The CDR3 consists of 11 residues. The V gene's germline CDR1 is GTSNPN and CDR2 SVGIG (reference sequence). This clonotype turned up a few times. What it recognizes is unknown.

This clonotype was sampled from a girl under 18 with multiple sclerosis. The genes are TRBV30 and TRBJ2-1, with 9 bases identical to TRBD2. Sequenced material: blood. In DNA, the CDR3 is TGTGCCTGGAAGCGGGAGGATGAGCAGTTCTTC. It encodes CAWKREDEQFF.